The 18 T cell receptor beta chains listed next were all sequenced from one sample in a study of T cells after yellow fever vaccination. MiXCR, applied by TCRdb to the 5' RACE reads, yields one record per CDR3 protein. Of around 550,000 distinct CDR3 sequences in the sample, about 19% were seen once. The sequences come from PBMCs, collected 15 days after the yellow fever booster vaccination. These receptors originate from a man aged 25-40 years who received the YFV17D yellow fever vaccine.

As concerns this clonotype: Mismatch with germline at one junction end may stem from a read error. The gene calls are TRBV20-1 and TRBJ2-5, with TRBD2 matching over 10 bases. Per germline, CDR1 DFQATT and CDR2 SNEGSKA (reference sequence). CDR3 length: 16 amino acids. CDR3 nucleotide sequence: TGCTGTGCTAGAGTTTCTAGCGGGAGTTTGCAAGAGACCCAGTACTTC. It translates to CCARVSSGSLQETQYF.

J is TRBJ2-5 and V is TRBV7-2; tentatively, D is TRBD2 (7 bases). The CDR3 is made up of 14 amino acids. Germline lookup yields CDR1 SGHTA and CDR2 FQGNSA. V lost 1 base and J lost 9, with 15 bases in between. The CDR3 loop reads CASSLVGGEMAQYF. The DNA of the CDR3 is TGTGCCAGCAGCTTAGTAGGGGGGGAAATGGCCCAGTACTTC.

The genes are TRBV24-1 and TRBJ2-5, with 8 bases lining up with TRBD2. The junction had 2 bases not matched to a gene; V was cut back by 0 bases and J by 0 bases. From germline, CDR1 is KGHDR and CDR2 SFDVKD. The CDR3 totals 16 residues. CDR3 protein: CATSDLVGRDQETQYF. The CDR3 DNA reads TGTGCCACCAGTGATTTGGTCGGGAGGGACCAAGAGACCCAGTACTTC.

The chain uses TRBV7-9 and TRBJ2-5; D remains unclear. CDR1 and CDR2 from the germline V gene are SEHNR and FQNEAQ (reference sequence). Trimming removed 1 base from V and 2 bases from J, with 8 bases in between. There are 14 residues in the CDR3. CDR3 sequence: CASSLEAHQETQYF. In nucleotides, the CDR3 is TGTGCCAGCAGCTTAGAGGCGCATCAAGAGACCCAGTACTTC.

This clonotype occurred a few times. The chain employs TRBV27 and TRBJ2-1; the D gene is possibly TRBD2 (6 bases). V lost 2 bases and J 5 bases, leaving 13 bases between the germline ends. CDR1 is MNHEY, CDR2 SMNVEV, per germline (reference sequence). CDR3 length equals 15 residues. The CDR3 region has the DNA TGTGCCAGCAGTTTAAGGACTACCAGAAACAATGAGCAGTTCTTC. This gives the protein CASSLRTTRNNEQFF.

This clonotype has at least ten counts. The chain carries TRBV30 and TRBJ2-1; D uncertain. The CDR3 is 14 amino acids. Between the trimmed V and J ends, which lost 2 bases and 7 bases, there was a span of 15 bases. Germline lookup yields CDR1 GTSNPN and CDR2 SVGIG (reference sequence). The chain's CDR3 is CAWSSGDPPNEQFF. CDR3 DNA sequence: TGTGCCTGGAGTTCAGGAGACCCCCCGAATGAGCAGTTCTTC.

The gene calls are TRBV4-2 and TRBJ2-1; no clear D gene. The V and J ends lost 0 bases and 6 bases respectively, with 12 bases between them. Germline V gene lookup returns CDR1 LGHNA and CDR2 YNFKEQ. The length of the CDR3 is 15 residues. The CDR3 region has the DNA TGTGCCAGCAGCCAAGATGCTACGATTCTCAATGAGCAGTTCTTC. Protein product: CASSQDATILNEQFF.

The V and J genes are TRBV7-2 and TRBJ1-1; no clear D gene. The CDR3 consists of 14 residues. Germline V gene data show CDR1 as SGHTA and CDR2 as FQGNSA. The V gene lost 4 bases and the J gene lost 4 bases, with 13 bases spanning the gap. The DNA of the CDR3 is TGTGCCAGCAGCTCTTCACACCTTGTCACTGAAGCTTTCTTT. It yields the protein CASSSSHLVTEAFF.

The rearrangement uses TRBV5-1 and TRBJ1-1; no firm D call. The V end was cut by 4 bases, the J end by 1 base, with 11 bases between. CDR1 is SGHRS, CDR2 YFSETQ, per germline. This CDR3 spans 14 amino acids. CDR3 nucleotide sequence: TGCGCCAGCAGCCCAAACCCACCGAACACTGAAGCTTTCTTT. It is translated as CASSPNPPNTEAFF.

V usage is TRBV5-1 and J usage is TRBJ2-4, with 7 nucleotides matching TRBD1. Germline CDR1 and CDR2: SGHRS and YFSETQ. V lost 2 bases and J lost 2; bases outside the gene matches: 13. The CDR3 extends over 18 amino acids. The CDR3 loop reads CASSFGQEAPATKNIQYF. In nucleotides, the CDR3 is TGCGCCAGCAGCTTCGGACAGGAAGCCCCCGCGACCAAAAACATTCAGTACTTC.

This clonotype appeared a few times. The chain joins TRBV4-3 to TRBJ1-4; maybe TRBD1 (5 bases). CDR1 and CDR2 from the germline V gene are LGHNA and YSLEER. CDR3 size: 15 residues. V was cut by 4 bases and J by 4 bases, with 13 bases left in between. The CDR3 sequence: CASSPSGTVNEKLFF. In DNA form, the CDR3 reads TGCGCCAGCAGCCCCTCCGGGACCGTTAATGAAAAACTGTTTTTT.

This rearrangement joins TRBV12-3 or TRBV12-4 to TRBJ2-6; 10 bases map to TRBD1. The CDR3 sequence is 18 residues long. J gave up 4 bases and V 5 bases, and 11 bases lay outside the gene matches. CDR3 sequence reads: CASSSDRGLPPGANVLTF. CDR3 sequence (DNA): TGTGCCAGCAGTAGCGACAGGGGGCTCCCTCCCGGGGCCAACGTCCTGACTTTC.

The chain combines TRBV15 with TRBJ1-4; D unclear. The V and J ends lost 0 bases and 8 bases respectively, with 13 bases between them. Germline V lookup: CDR1 LNHNV, CDR2 YYDKDF (reference sequence). There are 15 residues in the CDR3. CDR3 sequence reads: CATSRDRNAWEKLFF. The CDR3 bases are TGTGCCACCAGCAGAGACCGGAACGCGTGGGAAAAACTGTTTTTT.

This clonotype was detected a few times. This chain links TRBV3-1 with TRBJ1-1; 8 bases fit TRBD1. Germline loops: CDR1 LGHDT, CDR2 YNNKEL (reference sequence). The CDR3 runs to 14 residues. V lost 3 bases to trimming and J lost 6 bases; unmatched junction nucleotides: 6. The CDR3 here is CASSHGQGEAEAFF. The CDR3 region has the DNA TGTGCCAGCAGCCACGGACAGGGAGAGGCTGAAGCTTTCTTT.

In this sample, this clonotype turned up a few times. The chain employs TRBV5-4 and TRBJ2-1; 9 bases line up with TRBD1. The CDR3 length is 17 residues. V gave up 7 bases and J gave up 7 bases; unmatched junction bases: 18. Germline values: CDR1 SGHNT, CDR2 YYREEE (reference sequence). The chain's CDR3 is CASQETPGQGIGNEQFF. In DNA form, the CDR3 reads TGTGCCAGCCAGGAGACTCCGGGACAGGGCATTGGGAATGAGCAGTTCTTC.

J is TRBJ2-7 and V is TRBV7-9; D is ambiguous. The CDR3 totals 14 residues. Germline V gene sequence: CDR1 SEHNR, CDR2 FQNEAQ (reference sequence). V lost 5 bases and J 3 bases, leaving 14 bases between the germline ends. The CDR3 protein is CASSPGPQDYEQYF. CDR3 sequence (DNA): TGTGCCAGCAGCCCCGGCCCGCAGGACTACGAGCAGTACTTC.

This clonotype was counted a few times. The rearrangement joins TRBV7-9 to TRBJ2-1, with a possible D match to TRBD1 (6 bases). Looked up from germline, CDR1 is SEHNR and CDR2 is FQNEAQ (reference sequence). CDR3 length: 14 amino acids. V lost 7 bases and J 8 bases, leaving 18 bases between the germline ends. The CDR3: CASISTLQGDEQFF. The CDR3, as DNA: TGTGCCAGCATCTCGACACTACAGGGCGATGAGCAGTTCTTC.

This chain connects TRBV10-3 to TRBJ2-7, with 11 bases identical to TRBD2. The CDR3 loop spans 17 amino acids. The germline V gene encodes CDR1 ENHRY and CDR2 SYGVKD. Losses at the gene ends were 11 bases for V and 6 bases for J; bases not matched to a gene: 21. CDR3 coding DNA: TGTGCCGCTCGGGAGGGCAGAACTAGCGGGAGTTTCCGCGAGCAGTACTTC. Protein sequence: CAAREGRTSGSFREQYF.